This TCR beta chain was identified in a study of cytomegalovirus exposure and HLA in healthy donors. Notes on the study in general: The study labeled more than 150 TCR beta chains cytomegalovirus-associated. In vitro confirmation showed a few CMV-associated chains to be CMV antigen specific. TCR clusters originating in the first cohort tended to co-occur in the 110 or so validation repertoires, according to a later analysis. Reported results showed that the classifier diagnosed cytomegalovirus status with high specificity and sensitivity.

Using immunoSEQ multiplex PCR, the repertoire was profiled, and TCRdb retains in-frame clones only, with some absent. This sample yields approximately 200,000 clones, of which more than 75% are seen a single time; over 5.5% belongs to the top ten. Comments on this clone: Antigen: not known.

The germline CDR1 and CDR2 sequences are MNHEY and SMNVEV (reference sequence). This CDR3 is built from 14 residues. The clonotype originates from a man between 18 and 29 years old in good health and CMV-seropositive. The rearrangement links TRBV27 to TRBJ2-2; 8 nucleotides agree with TRBD2. Specimen: PBMCs. This CDR3 reads CATRLAGITGELFF. The CDR3 region has the DNA TGTGCTACACGGCTAGCGGGTATCACCGGGGAGCTGTTTTTT.